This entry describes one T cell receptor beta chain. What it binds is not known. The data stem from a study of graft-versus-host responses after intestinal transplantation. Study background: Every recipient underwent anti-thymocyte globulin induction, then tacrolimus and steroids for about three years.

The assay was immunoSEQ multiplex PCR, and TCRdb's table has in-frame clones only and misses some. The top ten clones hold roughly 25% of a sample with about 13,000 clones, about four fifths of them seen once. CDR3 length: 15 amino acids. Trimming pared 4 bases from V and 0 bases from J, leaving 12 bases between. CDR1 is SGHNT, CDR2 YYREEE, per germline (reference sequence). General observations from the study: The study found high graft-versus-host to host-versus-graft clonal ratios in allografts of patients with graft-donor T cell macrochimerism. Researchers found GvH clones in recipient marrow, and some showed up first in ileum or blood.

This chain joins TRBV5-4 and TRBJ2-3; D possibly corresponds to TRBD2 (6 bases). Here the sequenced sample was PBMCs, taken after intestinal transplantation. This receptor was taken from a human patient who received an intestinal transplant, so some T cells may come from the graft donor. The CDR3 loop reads CASSPGTPSTDTQYF. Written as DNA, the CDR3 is TGTGCCAGCAGCCCCGGGACTCCTAGCACAGATACGCAGTATTTT.